This T cell receptor (beta chain) was profiled in a study of T cell changes during pregnancy in multiple sclerosis. This CDR3 comprises 16 residues. Germline CDR1 and CDR2: LNHDA and SQIVND (reference sequence). The J segment lost 1 base and the V segment lost 2 bases, leaving 7 bases of the junction unmatched. The assay was immunoSEQ multiplex PCR, and TCRdb's table has in-frame clones only and misses some. The data contain 73,000 or so clones, roughly nine tenths of them singletons. The origin of this receptor is a female donor with multiple sclerosis, enrolled in a pregnancy study. This specimen was peripheral blood, taken in the second trimester of pregnancy. V is TRBV19 and J is TRBJ2-7, with TRBD1 matching 8 bases. CDR3 nucleotide sequence: TGTGCCAGTAGTATATGGGCAGGGGGCAGGTCCTACGAGCAGTACTTC. As protein: CASSIWAGGRSYEQYF.